A selection of T cell receptor beta chains follows, all from one sample in a study of cytomegalovirus exposure and HLA in healthy donors. Using immunoSEQ multiplex PCR, the repertoire was profiled, and TCRdb retains in-frame clones only, with some absent. The sample includes 130,000 to 150,000 clones, around four fifths of them seen just once. Sequencing was carried out using PBMCs. These receptors were collected from a male donor in good health and CMV-seronegative. The CDR3 runs from the conserved cysteine through the conserved F or W. The order of the fields is D gene, V gene, J gene, CDR3 length, clone size, CDR3 protein, CDR3 DNA. The D gene is left open where the match is weak. Clone size, where shown, is once, few, many, or a class for clones that have expanded.

NA	TRBV19	TRBJ2-6	16	NA	CASSTGSPPGANVLTF	TGTGCCAGTAGTACAGGTTCCCCCCCTGGGGCCAACGTCCTGACTTTC
NA	TRBV6-1	TRBJ1-6	15	NA	CASSEVGQGSSPLHF	TGTGCCAGCAGTGAAGTAGGTCAGGGGAGTTCACCCCTCCACTTT
TRBD2	TRBV10-3	TRBJ2-7	17	NA	CATGGLGGGNPSYEQYF	TGTGCCACCGGGGGCCTCGGCGGGGGGAACCCCTCCTACGAGCAGTACTTC
TRBD1	TRBV5-4	TRBJ2-3	15	NA	CASRLTGQGKDTQYF	TGTGCCAGCAGGCTTACGGGACAGGGGAAGGATACGCAGTATTTT
NA	TRBV7-2	TRBJ2-7	12	NA	CASSLPPGVQYF	TGTGCCAGCAGCTTACCCCCAGGGGTGCAGTACTTC
TRBD1	TRBV28	TRBJ1-2	14	NA	CASRSDRVVHGYTF	TGTGCCAGCAGGTCTGACAGGGTGGTTCATGGCTACACCTTC
TRBD1	TRBV7-8	TRBJ2-3	16	NA	CASSTQTGGHRDTQYF	TGTGCCAGCAGCACCCAGACAGGGGGCCATAGAGATACGCAGTATTTT
NA	TRBV27	TRBJ2-3	17	NA	CASSFRNAGARTDTQYF	TGTGCCAGCAGTTTTAGAAACGCGGGGGCCCGCACAGATACGCAGTATTTT
NA	TRBV28	TRBJ1-6	14	NA	CASSLVRGNSPLHF	TGTGCCAGCAGTTTAGTACGGGGGAATTCACCCCTCCACTTT
NA	TRBV2	TRBJ2-7	11	NA	CASSGSYEQYF	TGTGCCAGCAGTGGATCTTACGAGCAGTACTTC
TRBD1	TRBV11-1	TRBJ1-2	14	NA	CASSFFGTGYGYTF	TGTGCCAGCAGCTTCTTCGGGACAGGCTATGGCTACACCTTC
TRBD2	TRBV7-3	TRBJ2-1	17	NA	CASSLTSGGSSYNEQFF	TGTGCCAGCAGCTTGACTAGCGGGGGTAGCTCCTACAATGAGCAGTTCTTC
TRBD2	TRBV15	TRBJ2-5	16	NA	CATSTRLAYREETQYF	TGTGCCACCAGCACGAGACTAGCATATAGAGAGGAGACCCAGTACTTC
NA	TRBV5-1	TRBJ2-7	12	NA	CASSLKGSEQYF	TGCGCCAGCAGCTTGAAAGGGAGCGAGCAGTACTTC
NA	TRBV28	TRBJ2-1	11	NA	CASSHYNEQFF	TGTGCCAGCAGTCATTACAATGAGCAGTTCTTC
NA	TRBV10-2	TRBJ1-4	13	NA	CASSESGDEKLFF	TGCGCCAGCAGTGAGTCGGGCGATGAAAAACTGTTTTTT
TRBD2	TRBV4-3	TRBJ2-1	13	NA	CASSQDRWEGPFF	TGCGCCAGCAGCCAAGATAGGTGGGAGGGCCCCTTCTTC
NA	TRBV2	TRBJ1-3	16	once	CASSEALAVSGNTIYF	TGTGCCAGCAGTGAAGCGCTGGCAGTCTCTGGAAACACCATATATTTT
TRBD2	TRBV14	TRBJ2-1	15	NA	CASSRGGAIWNEQFF	TGTGCCAGCAGCCGCGGGGGGGCTATTTGGAATGAGCAGTTCTTC
TRBD1	TRBV5-4	TRBJ1-2	14	NA	CASRRTGGAYGYTF	TGTGCCAGCAGACGGACAGGGGGAGCCTATGGCTACACCTTC
NA	TRBV15	TRBJ2-7	15	NA	CATSSQDGHTYEQYF	TGTGCCACCAGTTCCCAGGATGGACATACCTACGAGCAGTACTTC
TRBD1	TRBV6-5	TRBJ2-2	15	NA	CASSYSTGGPGELFF	TGTGCCAGCAGTTACTCAACAGGGGGCCCCGGGGAGCTGTTTTTT
NA	TRBV9	TRBJ2-1	15	NA	CASSVGGIAYNEQFF	TGTGCCAGCAGCGTAGGCGGGATCGCTTACAATGAGCAGTTCTTC
TRBD1	TRBV5-1	TRBJ1-6	15	NA	CASSWGQGIGSPLHF	TGCGCCAGCAGCTGGGGACAGGGGATAGGTTCACCCCTCCACTTT
NA	TRBV7-8	TRBJ1-5	15	NA	CASSPQRVGRQPQHF	TGTGCCAGCAGCCCACAGCGGGTTGGGCGTCAGCCCCAGCATTTT
NA	TRBV5-1	TRBJ2-7	14	few	CASTSHSGPYEQYF	TGCGCCAGCACCTCCCATAGCGGCCCCTACGAGCAGTACTTC
TRBD1	TRBV6-1	TRBJ1-3	17	NA	CASSERPRTGEGNTIYF	TGTGCCAGCAGTGAACGACCCCGGACAGGGGAGGGAAACACCATATATTTT
NA	TRBV9	TRBJ1-2	14	NA	CASSVGTNFEGYTF	TGTGCCAGCAGCGTAGGAACGAACTTTGAGGGCTACACCTTC
TRBD2	TRBV7-9	TRBJ2-7	17	NA	CASSSKATSGSFMEQYF	TGTGCCAGCAGCTCTAAAGCGACTAGCGGGAGTTTTATGGAGCAGTACTTC
TRBD1	TRBV5-6	TRBJ2-7	14	once	CASSLTGAAYEQYF	TGTGCCAGCAGCCTCACAGGGGCAGCCTACGAGCAGTACTTC